This T cell receptor beta chain was sequenced for a study of tumor T cells in aggressive B-cell lymphoma. The V end lost 7 bases, the J end lost 1 base, and 11 bases lay between the germline ends. The germline V gene encodes CDR1 SQVTM and CDR2 ANQGSEA. The CDR3 runs 13 residues. Using immunoSEQ multiplex PCR, the repertoire was profiled, and TCRdb retains in-frame clones only, with some absent. The table records about 3,500 clones, approximately 94% of them present only once. The origin of this receptor is an adult with diffuse large B cell lymphoma. The sequenced material came from tumor tissue. The chain links TRBV29-1 to TRBJ2-1; unclear D gene. The CDR3 DNA reads as TGCAGCGCCCGTCGTACTTCCTACAATGAGCAGTTCTTC. Translating gives CSARRTSYNEQFF.